A single sample is the source of the 32 T cell receptor beta chains below, sequenced in a study of blood T cell repertoires in COVID-19. The method was immunoSEQ multiplex PCR; TCRdb's version includes in-frame clones alone and lacks a portion of them. The sample carries over 150,000 clones, 85% recorded once. Sequencing used peripheral blood. The source of these receptors is a woman of 80 years or more with COVID-19, enrolled during active disease.

CDR3 nucleotides: TGTGCCAGCTCACCGCAGGGGGTTGCTGGAAACACCATATATTTT. Amino acid sequence: CASSPQGVAGNTIYF. The rearrangement uses TRBV18 and TRBJ1-3; TRBD1 agrees at 7 bases. Trimming cost V 3 bases and J 2 bases; bases outside gene matches: 4. The germline V gene has CDR1 KGHSH and CDR2 LQKENI. The CDR3 is 15 amino acids.

This chain links TRBV29-1 with TRBJ1-2; TRBD1 aligns across 9 bases. J gave up 3 bases and V 7 bases, and 6 bases lay outside the gene matches. Germline V gene sequence: CDR1 SQVTM, CDR2 ANQGSEA. This CDR3 spans 13 amino acids. This chain's CDR3 is CSARQGEDYGYTF. CDR3 nucleotide sequence: TGCAGCGCCCGACAGGGGGAAGACTATGGCTACACCTTC.

The rearrangement uses TRBV19 and TRBJ2-7; 11 positions match TRBD1. Germline values: CDR1 LNHDA, CDR2 SQIVND (reference sequence). With V trimmed by 5 bases and J by 4 bases, 7 bases remained unmatched. This CDR3 is built from 15 residues. CDR3 region: CASSAAGTGGYEQYF. The CDR3 coding sequence is TGTGCCAGTAGTGCGGCCGGGACAGGGGGTTACGAGCAGTACTTC.

V is TRBV3-1 (or the pseudogene TRBV3-2) and J is TRBJ2-1, with 8 bases identical to TRBD2. With V trimmed by 0 bases and J by 4 bases, 8 bases remained unmatched. The length of the CDR3 is 17 residues. CDR1 is LGHDT, CDR2 YNNKEL, per germline (reference sequence). The CDR3 nucleotides read TGTGCCAGCAGCCAAGACTCTGGACTAGCTCGTTACAATGAGCAGTTCTTC. Translating gives CASSQDSGLARYNEQFF.

The chain uses TRBV19 and TRBJ1-3; the match to TRBD1 covers 9 bases. V trimming: 4 bases; J trimming: 1 base; junction bases outside the gene matches: 8. CDR3 length: 17 amino acids. Germline CDR1 is LNHDA and CDR2 is SQIVND (reference sequence). The CDR3 is CASSTRLGTGSGNTIYF. DNA for the CDR3: TGTGCCAGTAGTACCCGTCTGGGGACAGGGTCTGGAAACACCATATATTTT.

The gene calls are TRBV10-2 and TRBJ1-1, with a weak D call TRBD1 (6 bases). Between the trimmed V and J ends, which lost 7 bases and 6 bases, there was a span of 18 bases. The CDR3 covers 14 residues. The germline V gene encodes CDR1 WSHSY and CDR2 SAAADI. CDR3 coding DNA: TGCGCCAGCACGCCGGGACAAATATCGGCTGAAGCTTTCTTT. This translates into CASTPGQISAEAFF.

CDR3 loop: CATSAWTSGGGNEQFF. DNA of the CDR3: TGTGCCACCAGCGCTTGGACGAGCGGGGGGGGGAATGAGCAGTTCTTC. J is TRBJ2-1 and V is TRBV15, with TRBD2 identical over 10 bases. The CDR3 consists of 16 residues. After removal of 5 bases from V and 7 bases from J, the junction contained 11 bases not matched to a gene. CDR1 is LNHNV, CDR2 YYDKDF, per germline (reference sequence).

The chain employs TRBV6-5 and TRBJ1-6, with TRBD1 matching 9 bases. This CDR3 has 14 residues. V lost 5 bases to trimming and J lost 12 bases; unmatched junction nucleotides: 8. Germline V gene sequence: CDR1 MNHEY, CDR2 SVGAGI. The DNA of the CDR3 is TGTGCCAGCAGTACGACAGGGGGAGAGTTACCCCTCCACTTT. This translates into CASSTTGGELPLHF.

The chain uses TRBV14 and TRBJ2-1; 7 bases line up with TRBD1. Germline trimming cut 1 base from V and 4 bases from J; bases unmatched to any gene: 16. CDR3 length: 19 residues. Germline V gives CDR1 SGHDN, CDR2 FVKESK. The CDR3: CASSQGPPNRGSLYNEQFF. The CDR3, as DNA: TGTGCCAGCAGCCAAGGTCCGCCAAACAGGGGATCATTATACAATGAGCAGTTCTTC.

A single count supports this clone. The chain uses TRBV14 and TRBJ1-5; perhaps TRBD1 as D (6 bases). Germline-derived CDR1 and CDR2 are SGHDN and FVKESK. The CDR3 totals 14 residues. The ends were cut back, 4 bases at V and 3 bases at J, with 10 bases in the middle. The DNA for the CDR3 is TGTGCCAGCAGCCCCGGACAGCCCAATCAGCCCCAGCATTTT. Translated, it gives CASSPGQPNQPQHF.

Remarks on this clone: Other DNA variants within this sample encode the same CDR3. The chain recombines TRBV5-1 with TRBJ1-5; D might be TRBD1 (5 bases). The CDR3 runs to 15 residues. Trimming left V 0 bases short and J 5 bases short, with 12 bases between. CDR1 and CDR2 from the germline V gene are SGHRS and YFSETQ. CDR3 residues: CASSLVGGGDQPQHF. CDR3 nucleotide sequence: TGCGCCAGCAGCTTGGTTGGGGGAGGGGATCAGCCCCAGCATTTT.

V gene TRBV9 combines with J gene TRBJ2-3; 9 bases align to TRBD1. Trimming removed 0 bases from V and 4 bases from J; junction bases left unmatched: 12. In germline, CDR1 is SGDLS, CDR2 YYNGEE. There are 18 residues in the CDR3. The CDR3 loop is CASSVATGTGFVSDTQYF. CDR3 sequence (DNA): TGTGCCAGCAGCGTAGCCACCGGGACAGGGTTCGTGTCAGATACGCAGTATTTT.

The chain recombines TRBV3-1 (or the pseudogene TRBV3-2) with TRBJ2-7; D might be TRBD1 (6 bases). The CDR3 loop spans 16 amino acids. The V gene's germline CDR1 is LGHDT and CDR2 YNNKEL (reference sequence). V was clipped by 4 bases and J by 2 bases, with 18 bases between them. Here the CDR3 reads CASSPDTGRGAYEQYF. The CDR3 nucleotides are TGTGCCAGCAGCCCCGACACAGGGAGAGGAGCCTACGAGCAGTACTTC.

V and J are TRBV27 and TRBJ1-2; a weak D match, TRBD1 (6 bases). Germline V CDR1 and CDR2: MNHEY, SMNVEV (reference sequence). This CDR3 region has 13 residues. V gave up 4 bases and J gave up 7 bases, with 13 bases separating them. In DNA form, the CDR3 reads TGTGCCAGCAGTTATACAGGGTCTGGTGGCTACACCTTC. Translation gives CASSYTGSGGYTF.

V is TRBV29-1 and J is TRBJ1-5; weak D call: TRBD1 (6 bases). CDR3 length: 15 residues. Germline V gives CDR1 SQVTM, CDR2 ANQGSEA. Trimming removed 5 bases at V and 3 bases at J, with 17 bases between. The CDR3 spells CSVWFSGDLNQPQHF. The CDR3 DNA reads TGCAGCGTTTGGTTTTCAGGGGATCTCAATCAGCCCCAGCATTTT.

The chain is built from TRBV6-6 and TRBJ1-2; D is ambiguous. The CDR3 consists of 13 residues. In germline, CDR1 is MNHNY, CDR2 SVGAGI (reference sequence). The V end was cut by 6 bases, the J end by 7 bases, with 15 bases between. This CDR3 is CASSTISWSGYTF. DNA of the CDR3: TGTGCCAGCAGCACTATCTCCTGGAGTGGCTACACCTTC.

Only a few counts were recorded for this clone. This chain uses TRBV27 with TRBJ2-1, with 8 bases aligning to TRBD2. The germline V gene has CDR1 MNHEY and CDR2 SMNVEV (reference sequence). The J segment lost 4 bases and the V segment lost 5 bases, leaving 4 bases of the junction unmatched. CDR3 length: 14 amino acids. The CDR3 nucleotides are TGTGCCAGCAGTCCCGAGCGGGGGTACAATGAGCAGTTCTTC. This sequence encodes CASSPERGYNEQFF.

This chain joins TRBV7-9 and TRBJ1-1; weak D call: TRBD1 (6 bases). V was pared by 4 bases and J by 4 bases, with 19 bases between. Germline V gene data show CDR1 as SEHNR and CDR2 as FQNEAQ (reference sequence). The CDR3 sequence is 16 residues long. CDR3 DNA sequence: TGTGCCAGCAGCTCCTTCCTACAGGGAGCGGCCACTGAAGCTTTCTTT. This codes for CASSSFLQGAATEAFF.

The chain couples TRBV2 to TRBJ1-2; the D is unclear. The germline V and J ends were trimmed by 3 bases and 0 bases, with 8 bases remaining between them. From germline, CDR1 is SNHLY and CDR2 FYNNEI. The CDR3 contains 14 residues. DNA of the CDR3: TGTGCCAGCAGTGAGGATAGCCCTAACTATGGCTACACCTTC. Its protein is CASSEDSPNYGYTF.

The chain combines TRBV16 with TRBJ1-2; 9 positions agree with TRBD1. J was trimmed by 2 bases and V by 4 bases; bases with no gene match: 5. The CDR3 sequence is 15 residues long. Germline lookup yields CDR1 KGHSY and CDR2 FQNENV. CDR3 sequence reads: CASSLLGQGNYGYTF. The CDR3 nucleotides read TGTGCCAGCAGCCTACTCGGACAGGGGAACTATGGCTACACCTTC. The complete variable domain, with remaining parts taken from reference TRBV16 and TRBJ1-2, reads GEEVAQTPKHLVRGEGQKAKLYCAPIKGHSYVFWYQQVLKNEFKFLISFQNENVFDETGMPKERFSAKCLPNSPCSLEIQATKLEDSAVYFCASSLLGQGNYGYTFGSGTRLTVV.

The chain recombines TRBV19 with TRBJ2-7, with a possible D match to TRBD2 (5 bases). From germline, CDR1 is LNHDA and CDR2 SQIVND (reference sequence). This CDR3 spans 14 amino acids. V shed 5 bases and J shed 7 bases, with 18 bases lying between them. The CDR3 region is CASSPRERTREQYF. CDR3 DNA sequence: TGTGCCAGTAGTCCCCGAGAGCGGACGAGGGAGCAGTACTTC.

This chain connects TRBV10-1 to TRBJ1-6; 7 bases agree with TRBD1. V was clipped by 7 bases and J by 0 bases; unmatched bases: 3. This CDR3 spans 15 amino acids. In germline, CDR1 is WNHNN, CDR2 SYGVQD (reference sequence). The CDR3 spells CASMDRSSYNSPLHF. For the CDR3, the DNA is TGCGCCAGCATGGACAGGAGCTCCTATAATTCACCCCTCCACTTT.

This chain uses TRBV10-1 with TRBJ2-3, with D unclear. CDR3 size: 13 residues. From germline, CDR1 is WNHNN and CDR2 SYGVQD (reference sequence). The germline V and J ends were trimmed by 4 bases and 6 bases, with 11 bases remaining between them. CDR3 nucleotides: TGCGCCAGCAGTGCGAGTAGCCGGGATACGCAGTATTTT. Translating gives CASSASSRDTQYF.

This CDR3 reads CASSQGRDRAYNEQFF. The CDR3 coding sequence is TGTGCCAGCAGCCAAGGGCGGGACAGGGCATACAATGAGCAGTTCTTC. This chain uses TRBV14 with TRBJ2-1, with 9 bases lining up with TRBD1. Per the germline V gene, CDR1 is SGHDN and CDR2 is FVKESK. The CDR3 covers 16 residues. The trim removed 1 base at V and 4 bases at J, leaving 5 bases unmatched.

The chain uses TRBV6-5 and TRBJ1-4, with 10 bases lining up with TRBD1. The CDR3 runs 15 residues. Trimming removed 6 bases from V and 7 bases from J; junction bases left unmatched: 8. Germline CDR1 reads MNHEY; CDR2 reads SVGAGI. For the CDR3, the DNA is TGTGCCAGCAGAAGACAGGGGGCGAGAGGTGAAAAACTGTTTTTT. It encodes CASRRQGARGEKLFF.

The chain has TRBV7-9 and TRBJ2-3, with D maybe TRBD1 (6 bases). Germline V gene sequence: CDR1 SEHNR, CDR2 FQNEAQ (reference sequence). Trimming cost V 4 bases and J 2 bases, with 19 bases left between them. CDR3 length: 17 amino acids. CDR3 region: CASSSPRGQTLTDTQYF. The CDR3 DNA reads as TGTGCCAGCAGCTCCCCTCGCGGACAGACACTCACAGATACGCAGTATTTT.

The rearrangement links TRBV4-1 to TRBJ1-1; TRBD1 might be the D (6 bases). The V gene lost 0 bases and the J gene lost 11 bases, with 19 bases spanning the gap. The CDR3 extends over 15 amino acids. CDR1 MGHRA and CDR2 YSYEKL come from the germline V gene. The CDR3 reads CASSQEVGLRQAAFF. The CDR3 nucleotides are TGCGCCAGCAGCCAAGAGGTTGGATTAAGACAGGCGGCTTTCTTT.

The chain has TRBV28 and TRBJ2-7, with a possible D match to TRBD2 (5 bases). V lost 5 bases and J lost 3, with 20 bases in between. The CDR3 has 16 amino acids. Germline-derived CDR1 and CDR2 are MDHEN and SYDVKM. Here the CDR3 reads CASSPGTSGPLYEQYF. In nucleotides, the CDR3 is TGTGCCAGCAGTCCGGGAACTAGTGGACCCCTCTACGAGCAGTACTTC. Full variable domain (outside the CDR3, taken from reference TRBV28 and TRBJ2-7): DVKVTQSSRYLVKRTGEKVFLECVQDMDHENMFWYRQDPGLGLRLIYFSYDVKMKEKGDIPEGYSVSREKKERFSLILESASTNQTSMYLCASSPGTSGPLYEQYFGPGTRLTVT.

The CDR3 DNA is TGCGCCAGCAGCTTAACAGGGGCCCGCGAAAGTACGCAGTATTTT. Translating gives CASSLTGARESTQYF. This rearrangement joins TRBV5-1 to TRBJ2-3, with TRBD1 matching 7 bases. V lost 2 bases and J lost 8; bases outside the gene matches: 11. Germline CDR1 SGHRS, CDR2 YFSETQ. This CDR3 has 15 amino acids.

The V and J genes are TRBV5-4 and TRBJ2-7; 8 bases match TRBD1. CDR3 length: 14 residues. J lost 1 base, V lost 3 bases, and 3 bases had no gene match. In germline, CDR1 is SGHNT, CDR2 YYREEE (reference sequence). CDR3 sequence (DNA): TGTGCCAGCAGCTCAGGACAGGGATCCTACGAGCAGTACTTC. Its protein is CASSSGQGSYEQYF.

This chain links TRBV2 with TRBJ2-2, with 8 bases that match TRBD1. Germline V gene lookup returns CDR1 SNHLY and CDR2 FYNNEI. The junction had 7 bases not matched to a gene; V was cut back by 4 bases and J by 6 bases. The CDR3 covers 15 residues. The CDR3 DNA follows: TGTGCCAGCAGTGGCGGGACAGGTTCGGCCGGGGAGCTGTTTTTT. This gives the protein CASSGGTGSAGELFF.

V is TRBV7-8 and J is TRBJ2-6; D possibly corresponds to TRBD2 (5 bases). The CDR3 spans 15 residues. The germline gives CDR1 SGHVS, CDR2 FQNEAQ. Trimming pared 4 bases from V and 3 bases from J, leaving 10 bases between. The chain's CDR3 is CASSSGLVGANVLTF. The CDR3 nucleotides read TGTGCCAGCAGCTCAGGACTGGTTGGGGCCAACGTCCTGACTTTC.